This is a list of T cell receptor beta chains from one sample in a study of shared clonotypes between healthy human individuals. Assay used: immunoSEQ multiplex PCR; TCRdb lists only in-frame clones, some missing. The sample yields 550,000 to 850,000 clones, 72% seen once. The sequenced sample consisted of memory CD4+ T cells sorted from blood. The receptors derive from a young woman in good health. The CDR3 runs from the conserved cysteine through the conserved F or W. D genes are given only for firm matches. Clone size is not always given. Where it is, it says once, few, many or a class for expanded clones.

NA	TRBJ1-2	14	NA	TRBV6-5	CATVREQGNYGYTF	TGTGCCACCGTAAGGGAACAAGGAAACTATGGCTACACCTTC
NA	TRBJ1-2	19	NA	TRBV28	CASSPQKFRQTKPNYGYTF	TGTGCCAGCAGTCCTCAGAAATTTCGACAGACTAAACCTAACTATGGCTACACCTTC
TRBD2	TRBJ2-7	16	NA	TRBV5-4	CASSLGLAGVNYEQYF	TGTGCCAGCAGCTTGGGGCTAGCGGGAGTGAACTACGAGCAGTACTTC
TRBD2	TRBJ2-2	16	few	TRBV2	CASSDWLAGGAGELFF	TGTGCCAGCAGTGATTGGCTAGCGGGAGGCGCCGGGGAGCTGTTTTTT
NA	TRBJ2-3	15	NA	TRBV28	CASSLGTGWTDTQYF	TGTGCCAGCAGTTTAGGAACGGGGTGGACAGATACGCAGTATTTT
TRBD2	TRBJ2-7	14	NA	TRBV19	CASRRSGSGYEQYF	TGTGCCAGTAGACGTAGCGGGAGTGGGTACGAGCAGTACTTC
NA	TRBJ2-2	15	NA	TRBV7-2	CASRPGLLNTGELFF	TGTGCCAGCAGGCCCGGACTGTTGAACACCGGGGAGCTGTTTTTT
NA	TRBJ2-7	17	few	TRBV4-1	CASSPRPLAGPGDEQYF	TGCGCCAGCAGCCCCAGACCTTTGGCGGGGCCGGGGGACGAGCAGTACTTC
NA	TRBJ1-2	11	NA	TRBV29-1	CSVAGGRTSSF	TGCAGCGTCGCTGGAGGACGGACAAGCTCCTTC
NA	TRBJ1-3	14	NA	TRBV5-1	CASSPTYAGNTIYF	TGCGCCAGCAGCCCCACATACGCTGGAAACACCATATATTTT
NA	TRBJ1-4	15	NA	TRBV2	CASRDTELVNEKLFF	TGTGCCAGCAGGGACACCGAACTGGTTAATGAAAAACTGTTTTTT
NA	TRBJ2-5	12	NA	TRBV10-3	CAISEQQETQYF	TGTGCCATCAGTGAGCAACAAGAGACCCAGTACTTC
NA	TRBJ2-5	11	few	TRBV14	CASSRRETQYF	TGTGCCAGCAGCCGGAGGGAGACCCAGTACTTC
NA	TRBJ1-1	13	NA	TRBV29-1	CSARRGGDTEAFF	TGCAGCGCCCGACGGGGGGGGGACACTGAAGCTTTCTTT
TRBD1	TRBJ2-7	18	NA	TRBV5-4	CASSLRDRGYPAAYEQYF	TGTGCCAGCAGCTTGCGGGACAGGGGGTACCCAGCGGCCTACGAGCAGTACTTC
NA	TRBJ2-5	12	NA	TRBV29-1	CSVASSQETQYF	TGCAGCGTTGCGAGTTCCCAAGAGACCCAGTACTTC
TRBD2	TRBJ2-7	16	NA	TRBV5-1	CASSLAKTSGTYEQYF	TGCGCCAGCAGCTTGGCCAAGACTAGCGGGACCTACGAGCAGTACTTC
NA	TRBJ1-1	14	NA	TRBV15	CATSSLTGNTEAFF	TGTGCCACCAGCAGCCTCACAGGGAACACTGAAGCTTTCTTT
TRBD1	TRBJ1-1	19	NA	TRBV5-1	CASSFSTGGAGRVGTEAFF	TGCGCCAGCAGCTTTTCGACAGGGGGCGCAGGGAGAGTAGGCACTGAAGCTTTCTTT
TRBD2	TRBJ2-7	15	NA	TRBV19	CASSSYIAGGTEQYF	TGTGCCAGTAGTTCCTACATAGCGGGAGGTACCGAGCAGTACTTC
TRBD1	TRBJ2-2	14	NA	TRBV29-1	CSVEWGQGTGELFF	TGCAGCGTTGAGTGGGGACAGGGTACCGGGGAGCTGTTTTTT
NA	TRBJ2-3	15	NA	TRBV25-1	CASTPQGTSTDTQYF	TGTGCCAGCACCCCCCAGGGAACTAGCACAGATACGCAGTATTTT
NA	TRBJ2-3	16	NA	TRBV5-8	CASSLQAGVGTDTQYF	TGTGCCAGCAGCCTCCAAGCGGGTGTCGGCACAGATACGCAGTATTTT
TRBD1	TRBJ2-3	15	few	TRBV7-6	CASSSKGQEFGTQYF	TGTGCCAGCAGTTCTAAGGGACAGGAATTTGGTACGCAGTATTTT
TRBD2	TRBJ2-1	15	NA	TRBV6-6	CASSYSTSGYNEQFF	TGTGCCAGCAGTTACTCCACTAGCGGGTACAATGAGCAGTTCTTC
NA	TRBJ2-3	14	NA	TRBV18	CASSPPGLPDTQYF	TGTGCCAGCTCACCACCGGGCCTCCCAGATACGCAGTATTTT
TRBD1	TRBJ2-2	14	NA	TRBV7-2	CASRYRGRTGELFF	TGTGCCAGCAGATACAGGGGGCGAACCGGGGAGCTGTTTTTT
NA	TRBJ1-5	16	NA	TRBV19	CASSISGLVGNQPQHF	TGTGCCAGTAGTATCTCAGGGTTGGTTGGCAATCAGCCCCAGCATTTT
TRBD2	TRBJ2-1	14	once	TRBV28	CASSSSGRLYEQFF	TGTGCCAGCAGTTCCAGCGGGAGGCTCTATGAGCAGTTCTTC
TRBD2	TRBJ2-1	17	NA	TRBV4-2	CASSQDRSLAGDNEQFF	TGTGCCAGCAGCCAAGATAGGAGCCTAGCGGGGGACAATGAGCAGTTCTTC
NA	TRBJ1-5	12	NA	TRBV18	CASSEMGQPQHF	TGTGCCAGCTCAGAGATGGGTCAGCCCCAGCATTTT
TRBD1	TRBJ2-3	16	once	TRBV18	CASSPRRTGLTDTQYF	TGTGCCAGCTCACCAAGAAGGACAGGGTTGACAGATACGCAGTATTTT
NA	TRBJ2-7	14	NA	TRBV27	CASSLYRDAYEQYF	TGTGCCAGCAGTTTATACCGCGACGCCTACGAGCAGTACTTC
NA	TRBJ1-3	14	once	TRBV5-1	CASNPGTDGNTIYF	TGCGCCAGCAACCCAGGGACGGACGGAAACACCATATATTTT
NA	TRBJ2-1	12	NA	TRBV28	CASSLLRAEQFF	TGTGCCAGCAGTCTCCTACGCGCTGAGCAGTTCTTC
NA	TRBJ2-1	14	few	TRBV28	CASTGATLNNEQFF	TGTGCCAGCACGGGGGCGACCCTCAACAATGAGCAGTTCTTC
TRBD1	TRBJ1-1	16	NA	TRBV19	CASSTKGTGANTEAFF	TGTGCCAGTAGTACGAAGGGGACAGGGGCGAACACTGAAGCTTTCTTT
TRBD1	TRBJ2-2	17	NA	TRBV14	CASSKRTGVGAVVELFF	TGTGCCAGCAGCAAACGAACAGGGGTTGGGGCAGTGGTGGAGCTGTTTTTT
NA	TRBJ2-4	12	few	TRBV27	CASVWKQNIQYF	TGTGCCAGCGTCTGGAAACAAAACATTCAGTACTTC
NA	TRBJ2-7	14	once	TRBV7-9	CASSLEAESYEQYF	TGTGCCAGCAGCTTAGAGGCGGAGTCCTACGAGCAGTACTTC
TRBD1	TRBJ2-1	13	NA	TRBV28	CASRRDSYNEQFF	TGTGCCAGCCGCCGGGACAGTTACAATGAGCAGTTCTTC
NA	TRBJ2-7	16	few	TRBV15	CATSRDGSGSSYEQYF	TGTGCCACCAGCAGAGATGGTAGCGGCAGCTCCTACGAGCAGTACTTC
TRBD2	TRBJ2-2	19	NA	TRBV18	CASSPLGPGGPGNTGELFF	TGTGCCAGCTCACCACTTGGTCCGGGAGGGCCAGGGAACACCGGGGAGCTGTTTTTT
TRBD1	TRBJ1-4	15	once	TRBV5-1	CASSTYRGTNEKLFF	TGCGCCAGCAGCACCTACAGGGGAACTAATGAAAAACTGTTTTTT
NA	TRBJ1-4	14	NA	TRBV5-4	CASSLVGGDEKLFF	TGTGCCAGCAGCTTAGTAGGCGGGGATGAAAAACTGTTTTTT
TRBD1	TRBJ2-5	15	NA	TRBV29-1	CSAGQGVVNQETQYF	TGCAGCGCAGGACAGGGGGTAGTAAACCAAGAGACCCAGTACTTC